The 14 T cell receptor beta chains reported below all come from one sample, sequenced in a study of blood T cell repertoires in COVID-19. The repertoire was sequenced with immunoSEQ multiplex PCR; TCRdb's copy has only in-frame clones and lacks some. The sample includes over 85,000 clones, more than 75% of them seen just once. Sequencing input: peripheral blood. The receptors shown here come from a woman of 80 years or more with active COVID-19.

The chain carries TRBV29-1 and TRBJ2-1; a possible D gene is TRBD1 (5 bases). V was clipped by 7 bases and J by 7 bases, with 11 bases between them. CDR3 length equals 11 residues. Germline lookup yields CDR1 SQVTM and CDR2 ANQGSEA. DNA of the CDR3: TGCAGCGGATCCAGGGATAATGAGCAGTTCTTC. Translating gives CSGSRDNEQFF.

The chain joins TRBV5-6 to TRBJ1-6, with D possibly being TRBD1 (5 bases). Germline CDR1 is SGHDT and CDR2 is YYEEEE. Trimming took 4 bases from V and 6 from J, leaving 14 bases between them. The CDR3 is 15 amino acids. The DNA for the CDR3 is TGTGCCAGCAGCCCCCCGCGGGGGAGTAATTCACCCCTCCACTTT. This sequence encodes CASSPPRGSNSPLHF.

The table lists this clone with a count of one. The CDR3, as DNA: TGTGCCAGCAGCAATAGCGGGAGTGGGCCAGATACGCAGTATTTT. Translated: CASSNSGSGPDTQYF. The chain employs TRBV11-3 and TRBJ2-3, with 9 nucleotides matching TRBD2. Trimming removed 5 bases from V and 4 bases from J; junction bases left unmatched: 7. The CDR3 has 15 amino acids. Germline V lookup: CDR1 SGHNT, CDR2 YENEEA.

The chain is built from TRBV5-1 and TRBJ1-5; D is undetermined. CDR1 SGHRS and CDR2 YFSETQ come from the germline V gene. Between the trimmed V and J ends, which lost 3 bases and 5 bases, there was a span of 9 bases. This CDR3 is 13 amino acids long. The CDR3 region has the DNA TGCGCCAGCAGCTCGACCGGGGATCAGCCCCAGCATTTT. Residues: CASSSTGDQPQHF.

V usage is TRBV5-6 and J usage is TRBJ2-3; 9 bases are a match to TRBD1. The junction had 5 bases not matched to a gene; V was cut back by 4 bases and J by 2 bases. CDR3 size: 15 residues. Germline CDR1 is SGHDT and CDR2 is YYEEEE. The chain's CDR3 is CASSVRDRATDTQYF. CDR3 DNA: TGTGCCAGCAGCGTACGGGACAGGGCCACAGATACGCAGTATTTT.

The chain carries TRBV19 and TRBJ2-3; 14 nucleotides match TRBD2. The germline V gene encodes CDR1 LNHDA and CDR2 SQIVND (reference sequence). V shed 7 bases and J 0 bases; nucleotides not matched to a gene: 12. The CDR3 length is 19 residues. CDR3 nucleotides: TGTGCCAGTACCATACCTAGACTAGCGGGAGGGCCCAGCACAGATACGCAGTATTTT. This sequence encodes CASTIPRLAGGPSTDTQYF.

This chain connects TRBV2 to TRBJ2-3; D perhaps matches TRBD2 (7 bases). The germline gives CDR1 SNHLY, CDR2 FYNNEI. The CDR3 covers 12 residues. V lost 5 bases to trimming and J lost 14 bases, with 17 bases between them. The CDR3 loop is CASSPQQGGLYF. CDR3 bases: TGTGCCAGCAGTCCCCAACAGGGAGGGTTGTATTTT.

The rearrangement links TRBV18 to TRBJ2-7; 7 nucleotides line up with TRBD1. The germline V gene encodes CDR1 KGHSH and CDR2 LQKENI. CDR3 length: 14 residues. V gave up 8 bases and J gave up 0 bases; unmatched junction bases: 7. The CDR3 loop is CASAGTESSYEQYF. Written as DNA, the CDR3 is TGTGCCAGCGCCGGGACAGAGAGCTCCTACGAGCAGTACTTC.

In its sample, this clone was seen a few times. V is TRBV5-1 and J is TRBJ2-3; possibly TRBD2 for D (5 bases). The CDR3 has 15 residues. Per germline, CDR1 SGHRS and CDR2 YFSETQ. The germline V and J ends were trimmed by 4 bases and 2 bases, with 14 bases remaining between them. Written as DNA, the CDR3 is TGCGCCAGCAGCCTGGCGGGTCTTTACACAGATACGCAGTATTTT. Residues: CASSLAGLYTDTQYF.

This clone was picked up a small number of times. The CDR3 is CASSFSAGSWAVEETQYF. CDR3 bases: TGTGCCAGCAGTTTTTCGGCGGGGTCATGGGCCGTGGAAGAGACCCAGTACTTC. The chain recombines TRBV28 with TRBJ2-5; maybe TRBD2 (6 bases). CDR3 size: 18 residues. Deletions cut 3 bases from V and 3 bases from J, with 23 bases between. The V gene's germline CDR1 is MDHEN and CDR2 SYDVKM.

The genes are TRBV19 and TRBJ2-1, with 10 bases matching TRBD2. This CDR3 spans 16 amino acids. J was trimmed by 6 bases and V by 2 bases; bases with no gene match: 7. Germline lookup yields CDR1 LNHDA and CDR2 SQIVND (reference sequence). The CDR3: CASSIRASGRRNEQFF. CDR3 nucleotide sequence: TGTGCCAGTAGTATAAGGGCTAGCGGGAGACGCAATGAGCAGTTCTTC.

This chain links TRBV7-8 with TRBJ2-1; TRBD2 aligns across 9 bases. V gave up 1 base and J gave up 7 bases; unmatched junction bases: 8. Germline assignment: CDR1 SGHVS and CDR2 FQNEAQ. The CDR3 loop spans 16 amino acids. The CDR3 region is CASSLGFSGSRNEQFF. The CDR3, as DNA: TGTGCCAGCAGCTTAGGTTTTAGCGGGAGTAGGAATGAGCAGTTCTTC.

This chain joins TRBV6-5 and TRBJ1-1, with D possibly TRBD1 on 6 matching bases. Germline CDR1 reads MNHEY; CDR2 reads SVGAGI. Trimming stripped 6 bases from V and 11 bases from J, with 19 bases between. The CDR3 sequence is 13 residues long. The CDR3: CASRPIQGWRAFF. CDR3 DNA: TGTGCCAGCAGGCCCATACAGGGATGGAGGGCTTTCTTT.

V is TRBV5-1 and J is TRBJ2-3; 14 bases align to TRBD2. The germline V gene has CDR1 SGHRS and CDR2 YFSETQ. Germline trimming cut 5 bases from V and 7 bases from J; bases unmatched to any gene: 12. The CDR3 covers 17 residues. CDR3 amino acids: CASSMGLAGEPRYTQYF. For the CDR3, the DNA is TGCGCCAGCAGTATGGGACTAGCGGGAGAACCTAGGTATACGCAGTATTTT.